This T cell receptor (beta chain) was identified during a study of shared clonotypes between healthy human individuals. About the study: In total, the donors were two women and three men aged 18 to 49. General observations from the study: Among several donors, roughly 5.5% of naive CD4 clonotypes were found in common. Across subsets, estimated richness was generally greater for naive than for memory populations.

Germline assignment: CDR1 SEHNR and CDR2 FQNEAQ (reference sequence). The V gene lost 5 bases and the J gene lost 1 base, with 8 bases spanning the gap. The CDR3 extends over 14 amino acids. About this clone itself: Its antigen is currently unknown.

In the sorted-subset replicate PCRs, 200 ng DNA, 25,000 to 35,000 T cell genomes, was used. Libraries were prepared by immunoSEQ multiplex PCR; TCRdb keeps only in-frame clonotypes and omits some of them. There are about 2.4 million clones in the sample; more than 80% occur only once, and about 0.13% lies in the top ten. Material for sequencing was naive CD4+ T cells sorted from blood. Described subset: CD45RA+ positively selected. The TCR originated in a man aged 18 to 29 in good health. This rearrangement joins TRBV7-9 to TRBJ1-4; no firm D call. The CDR3 loop is CASSLRETNEKLFF. CDR3 bases: TGTGCCAGCAGCCTCCGAGAAACTAATGAAAAACTGTTTTTT.